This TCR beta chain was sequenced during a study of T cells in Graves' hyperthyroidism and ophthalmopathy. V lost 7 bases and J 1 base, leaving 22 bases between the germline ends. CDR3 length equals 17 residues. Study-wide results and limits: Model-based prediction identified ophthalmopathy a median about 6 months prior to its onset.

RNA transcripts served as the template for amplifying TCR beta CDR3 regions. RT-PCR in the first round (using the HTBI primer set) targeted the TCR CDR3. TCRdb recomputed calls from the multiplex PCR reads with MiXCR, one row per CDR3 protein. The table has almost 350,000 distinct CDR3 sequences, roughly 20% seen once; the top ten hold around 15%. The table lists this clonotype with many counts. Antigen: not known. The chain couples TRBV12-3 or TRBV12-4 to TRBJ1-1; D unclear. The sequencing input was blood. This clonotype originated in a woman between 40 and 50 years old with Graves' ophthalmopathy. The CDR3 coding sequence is TGTGCCAGCACCTACCGGGCTCTAAGGCAAACGAACACTGAAGCTTTCTTT. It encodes CASTYRALRQTNTEAFF.